One and the same sample provided the 3 T cell receptor beta chains below, sequenced in a study of blood T cells in healthy people across ages. Alongside a J-beta primer mix, a sample-barcoded 5' primer served in a second PCR lasting roughly 7 to 12 cycles. Using its own MiXCR run on the 5' RACE reads, TCRdb lists one record per CDR3 protein. The sample has roughly 800,000 distinct CDR3 sequences; nearly 60% are singletons. Material for sequencing was blood. Source of these receptors: a man younger than 45 in good health.

The chain couples TRBV4-3 to TRBJ2-5, with a tentative D call TRBD2 (5 bases). The CDR3 extends over 15 amino acids. CDR1 and CDR2 (germline): LGHNA, YSLEER. Trimming pared 0 bases from V and 5 bases from J, leaving 13 bases between. The CDR3 loop is CASSQEVGRGETQYF. The DNA of the CDR3 is TGCGCCAGCAGCCAAGAGGTAGGAAGAGGGGAGACCCAGTACTTC.

The DNA for the CDR3 is TGTGCCAGCAGCGACACTCCAAAAGAGACCCAGTACTTC. Its translation: CASSDTPKETQYF. This chain links TRBV28 with TRBJ2-7; unclear D gene. The J call may be faulty, since TRBJ2-5 better matches the DNA end. Germline V CDR1 and CDR2: MDHEN, SYDVKM. The CDR3 extends over 13 amino acids.

The rearrangement links TRBV10-1 to TRBJ2-7; no clear D. CDR1 is WNHNN and CDR2 is SYGVQD in the germline V gene (reference sequence). The CDR3 covers 9 residues. V was clipped by 4 bases and J by 9 bases, with 4 bases between them. CDR3 sequence (DNA): TGCGCCAGCAGTGTTATGCAGTACTTC. This translates into CASSVMQYF.